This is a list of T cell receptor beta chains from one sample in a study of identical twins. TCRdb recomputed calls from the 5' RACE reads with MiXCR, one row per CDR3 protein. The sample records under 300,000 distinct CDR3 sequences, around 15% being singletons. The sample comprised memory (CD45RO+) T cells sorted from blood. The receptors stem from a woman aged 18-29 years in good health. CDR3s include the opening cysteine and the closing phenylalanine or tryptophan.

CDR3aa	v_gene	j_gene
CASSFAADGYTF	TRBV6-2/TRBV6-3	TRBJ1-2
CASSEDRRGTGELFF	TRBV6-1	TRBJ2-2
CASSELAGNYNEQFF	TRBV6-4	TRBJ2-1
CASSLVRTDNEQFF	TRBV11-2	TRBJ2-1
CASASERASYAYEQYF	TRBV2	TRBJ2-7
CAWSVRGATSTEAFF	TRBV30	TRBJ1-1
CAWNRQGTEAFF	TRBV30	TRBJ1-1
CASSLRDGPHGYTF	TRBV5-1	TRBJ1-2
CASSPRLGNTIYF	TRBV12-3/TRBV12-4	TRBJ1-3
CASSLGLAGEETQYF	TRBV12-3/TRBV12-4	TRBJ2-5
CASSLQGETQYF	TRBV7-7	TRBJ2-5
CASSYSKRKNIQYF	TRBV6-5	TRBJ2-4
CASGLGNSGVNTEAFF	TRBV12-5	TRBJ1-1
CASSYGVTQYF	TRBV6-5	TRBJ2-3
CASSFSWGEQYF	TRBV7-3	TRBJ2-7
CASSLDGSKNIQYF	TRBV5-6	TRBJ2-4
CASSTRGLAGQETQYF	TRBV9	TRBJ2-5
CASSDGTAVTGELFF	TRBV12-3/TRBV12-4	TRBJ2-2
CASRRTGAAFF	TRBV6-5	TRBJ1-1
CASSGGTGAGDTQYF	TRBV5-1	TRBJ2-3
CASKFAGGRQDTQYF	TRBV5-1	TRBJ2-3
CASSQTGLAGIIYNEQFF	TRBV4-3	TRBJ2-1
CASSVWAGFRVGELFF	TRBV27	TRBJ2-2
CSVRWSGGAGNSPLHF	TRBV29-1	TRBJ1-6
CAARQENSGNTIYF	TRBV10-3	TRBJ1-3
CASTGSGSYNEQFF	TRBV27	TRBJ2-1
CASSLLGADHNEQFF	TRBV7-2	TRBJ2-1
CASSPAGTDEQYF	TRBV18	TRBJ2-7
CASRVSNTEAFF	TRBV5-1	TRBJ1-1
CASKRGGTGNTIYF	TRBV7-2	TRBJ1-3
CASSQVNRVGDTQYF	TRBV3-1	TRBJ2-3
CASRESGTGSYEQYF	TRBV5-1	TRBJ2-7
CSVVEGQETQYF	TRBV29-1	TRBJ2-5
CASSENWGDTQYF	TRBV11-3	TRBJ2-3
CSATLPGPGPHTDTQYF	TRBV20-1	TRBJ2-3
CASSWGGSDEQFF	TRBV27	TRBJ2-1
CASSYVGRTEAFF	TRBV6-2/TRBV6-3	TRBJ1-1
CASSFQGGAFF	TRBV6-6	TRBJ1-1
CASSLNPLGQKEQFF	TRBV12-3/TRBV12-4	TRBJ2-1
CASSLSGRGYTF	TRBV12-3/TRBV12-4	TRBJ1-2
CASSFQDGQPQHF	TRBV7-9	TRBJ1-5
CASSYSSGNIQYF	TRBV6-2/TRBV6-3	TRBJ2-4
CSVNPNNEQFF	TRBV29-1	TRBJ2-1
CAIRGRQGAITEQYF	TRBV10-3	TRBJ2-7
CASTLSGGNYGYTF	TRBV11-2	TRBJ1-2
CASSQEPLTANYGYTF	TRBV4-1	TRBJ1-2
CASSLTPIYEQYF	TRBV7-9	TRBJ2-7
CSVEQGVTNYGYTF	TRBV29-1	TRBJ1-2
CASSSSGSVSYEQYF	TRBV12-3/TRBV12-4	TRBJ2-7
CASRGPRGGRAGGTQYF	TRBV6-1	TRBJ2-3
CASSLEGRGLAGGRTGELFF	TRBV12-3/TRBV12-4	TRBJ2-2
CASSLAGGQPQHF	TRBV5-1	TRBJ1-5
CSARRTQNTEAFF	TRBV29-1	TRBJ1-1
CAISESALQGGSGNTIYF	TRBV10-3	TRBJ1-3
CASSIVGPTAQPYF	TRBV19	TRBJ2-5
CASSVVPTGSGNTIYF	TRBV9	TRBJ1-3
CATANSLNTEAFF	TRBV6-1	TRBJ1-1
CASSLGVTRDNQGYTF	TRBV5-5	TRBJ1-2